Below, 8 T cell receptor beta chains from the same sample are listed, as sequenced in a study of T-cell memory formation after mild COVID-19. TCRdb re-called the 5' RACE reads with MiXCR, one entry per CDR3 protein. The top ten clones hold around 21% of a sample with approximately 260,000 distinct CDR3 sequences, approximately 15% of them seen once. Sequencing used PBMCs or a T cell subset sorted from them (not recorded which). These receptors were obtained from a man aged 18 to 35 who had mild COVID-19 (a few samples of this study predate the infection). Cell type and time point are not known.

This clonotype was seen only a few times. V usage is TRBV5-1 and J usage is TRBJ2-1, with 13 positions matching TRBD2. V trimming: 8 bases; J trimming: 6 bases; junction bases outside the gene matches: 5. Germline CDR1 is SGHRS and CDR2 is YFSETQ. CDR3 length equals 14 residues. The CDR3 DNA reads TGCGCCAGTAACGGACTAGCGGGGGCCAATGAGCAGTTCTTC. Translating gives CASNGLAGANEQFF. The variable domain in full, with the rest retrieved from reference TRBV5-1 and TRBJ2-1, is KAGVTQTPRYLIKTRGQQVTLSCSPISGHRSVSWYQQTPGQGLQFLFEYFSETQRNKGNFPGRFSGRQFSNSRSEMNVSTLELGDSALYLCASNGLAGANEQFFGPGTRLTVL.

V and J are TRBV3-1 and TRBJ1-1; D may be TRBD1 (5 bases). V was clipped by 3 bases and J by 3 bases, with 11 bases between them. In germline, CDR1 is LGHDT, CDR2 YNNKEL (reference sequence). This CDR3 has 14 amino acids. DNA of the CDR3: TGTGCCAGCAGCCAGTACGGGGCGGACACTGAAGCTTTCTTT. Translated: CASSQYGADTEAFF.

This chain links TRBV5-1 with TRBJ2-5; D may correspond to TRBD1 or TRBD2 (5 bases each). V was shortened by 4 bases and J by 9 bases, with 19 bases between the two germline ends. This CDR3 is 14 amino acids long. In germline, CDR1 is SGHRS, CDR2 YFSETQ. Here the CDR3 reads CASSAGTHSESQYF. CDR3 nucleotides: TGCGCCAGCAGCGCCGGGACCCATTCCGAGTCCCAGTACTTC.

In its sample, this clonotype was seen many times. CDR3 protein: CASKSGLAASTDTQYF. The DNA of the CDR3 is TGCGCCAGCAAGTCAGGGCTAGCGGCCAGCACAGATACGCAGTATTTT. The gene calls are TRBV5-1 and TRBJ2-3, with 7 bases that match TRBD2. With 6 bases clipped from V and 0 bases from J, the junction kept 10 bases outside the gene matches. CDR3 length: 16 amino acids. Germline-derived CDR1 and CDR2 are SGHRS and YFSETQ.

This clonotype turned up a few times. This CDR3 reads CAIRARTGEQDTQYF. CDR3 DNA sequence: TGTGCCATCAGGGCGAGGACAGGGGAGCAAGATACGCAGTATTTT. V usage is TRBV10-3 and J usage is TRBJ2-3; TRBD1 aligns across 9 bases. The V and J ends lost 6 bases and 5 bases, in that order; junction bases with no gene match: 9. Germline lookup yields CDR1 ENHRY and CDR2 SYGVKD. The CDR3 sequence is 15 residues long.

V gene TRBV4-1 combines with J gene TRBJ1-3; D unclear. The V gene's germline CDR1 is MGHRA and CDR2 YSYEKL. Between the trimmed V and J ends, which lost 4 bases and 4 bases, there was a span of 11 bases. This CDR3 has 14 amino acids. The CDR3 loop reads CASSLRIVGNTIYF. The CDR3 coding sequence is TGCGCCAGCAGCCTCCGGATAGTCGGAAACACCATATATTTT.

V is TRBV20-1 and J is TRBJ2-5; 11 positions agree with TRBD2. The V gene end was trimmed by 4 bases and the J gene end by 7 bases; junction bases not matched to a gene: 5. The CDR3 extends over 13 amino acids. The germline CDR1 and CDR2 sequences are DFQATT and SNEGSKA (reference sequence). The CDR3 here is CSAMASGGTTQYF. Written as DNA, the CDR3 is TGCAGTGCTATGGCTAGCGGGGGGACGACCCAGTACTTC.

The genes are TRBV4-3 and TRBJ2-3, with no clear D. Trimming left V 0 bases short and J 2 bases short, with 9 bases between. CDR1 and CDR2 from the germline V gene are LGHNA and YSLEER. The CDR3 is made up of 15 amino acids. The CDR3 sequence is CASSQDRPYTDTQYF. CDR3 nucleotides: TGCGCCAGCAGCCAAGATCGGCCCTACACAGATACGCAGTATTTT.